These 32 T cell receptor beta chains came from one sample sequenced in a study of blood T cell repertoires in COVID-19. Some clones are missing from TCRdb's copy, which holds only in-frame ones; the method was immunoSEQ multiplex PCR. The table lists about 190,000 clones, 75% to 90% of them singletons. Material: peripheral blood. The origin of the receptors is a man in his thirties or forties with acute or convalescent COVID-19.

This rearrangement joins TRBV18 to TRBJ1-4, with TRBD1 identical over 7 bases. Losses at the gene ends were 2 bases for V and 5 bases for J; bases not matched to a gene: 8. Looked up from germline, CDR1 is KGHSH and CDR2 is LQKENI. The CDR3 totals 16 residues. CDR3 loop: CASSPYRQGANEKLFF. Here the CDR3 DNA reads TGTGCCAGCTCACCATATAGACAGGGAGCGAATGAAAAACTGTTTTTT.

This clone came up a few times. This rearrangement joins TRBV9 to TRBJ2-2; D is unresolved. Trimming pared 0 bases from V and 6 bases from J, leaving 12 bases between. Germline V CDR1 and CDR2: SGDLS, YYNGEE. There are 15 residues in the CDR3. The CDR3 loop is CASSVGGSQAGELFF. The CDR3 coding sequence is TGTGCCAGCAGCGTAGGCGGCTCCCAAGCCGGGGAGCTGTTTTTT.

The chain links TRBV7-3 to TRBJ2-1; 14 bases fit TRBD2. The CDR3 totals 16 residues. J lost 8 bases, V lost 0 bases, and 3 bases had no gene match. Germline V CDR1 and CDR2: SGHTA, FQGTGA. The CDR3 region has the DNA TGTGCCAGCAGCTTAACGGGACTAGCGGGAGAACATGAGCAGTTCTTC. Amino acid sequence: CASSLTGLAGEHEQFF.

CDR3 in DNA: TGTGCCAGCAGTCGTAGCGGGCCCTACTACGAGCAGTACTTC. This encodes CASSRSGPYYEQYF. The gene calls are TRBV28 and TRBJ2-7, with 7 bases lining up with TRBD2. The V gene's germline CDR1 is MDHEN and CDR2 SYDVKM. The CDR3 covers 14 residues. V dropped 5 bases and J dropped 3; count of bases not matched to a gene: 7.

This chain uses TRBV9 with TRBJ1-1, with 7 bases fitting TRBD1. The CDR3 runs to 15 residues. Germline CDR1 SGDLS, CDR2 YYNGEE. Unmatched junction bases numbered 8, after V lost 6 bases and J lost 0 bases. The CDR3 coding sequence is TGTGCCAGCACCCGCGGGACAGTAATGAACACTGAAGCTTTCTTT. Amino acid sequence: CASTRGTVMNTEAFF.

The rearrangement joins TRBV5-1 to TRBJ1-2, with 7 bases aligning to TRBD1. The CDR3 totals 15 residues. Germline CDR1 and CDR2: SGHRS and YFSETQ. V shed 3 bases, J shed 0 bases, and the junction held 5 bases outside the gene matches. DNA of the CDR3: TGCGCCAGCAGCTCGGGACAGAAACCTAACTATGGCTACACCTTC. It encodes CASSSGQKPNYGYTF.

A single count supports this clone. The rearrangement joins TRBV27 to TRBJ2-1, with 9 bases aligning to TRBD1. This CDR3 comprises 14 residues. The V gene end was trimmed by 2 bases and the J gene end by 8 bases; junction bases not matched to a gene: 4. CDR1 and CDR2 from the germline V gene are MNHEY and SMNVEV (reference sequence). DNA of the CDR3: TGTGCCAGCAGTTTAACAGGGGGCCCTTATGAGCAGTTCTTC. Translated, it gives CASSLTGGPYEQFF.

The chain couples TRBV28 to TRBJ2-3, with D perhaps matching TRBD2 (7 bases). Germline lookup yields CDR1 MDHEN and CDR2 SYDVKM. Deletions cut 5 bases from V and 0 bases from J, with 12 bases between. The CDR3 covers 15 residues. CDR3 protein: CASSRGGTSTDTQYF. CDR3 in DNA: TGTGCCAGCAGTAGGGGGGGCACTAGCACAGATACGCAGTATTTT.

The J gene is TRBJ1-5, the V gene TRBV6-5, with D maybe TRBD1 (5 bases). Trimming shortened V by 6 bases and J by 4 bases, and 10 bases separated the two germline ends. The germline gives CDR1 MNHEY, CDR2 SVGAGI. The CDR3 runs to 13 residues. CDR3 DNA: TGTGCCAGCAGACCGACAGTAAATCAGCCCCAGCATTTT. Residues: CASRPTVNQPQHF.

This clone was observed once. The CDR3 sequence: CASSSNRDLRQPQHF. In DNA, the CDR3 is TGTGCCAGCAGTTCTAACAGGGATCTCAGGCAGCCCCAGCATTTT. This sequence joins TRBV6-6 and TRBJ1-5, with D perhaps TRBD1 (6 bases). Deletions cut 4 bases from V and 7 bases from J, with 17 bases between. CDR3 length: 15 residues. Germline V gene data show CDR1 as MNHNY and CDR2 as SVGAGI (reference sequence).

The V gene is TRBV19, the J gene TRBJ1-3; D is uncertain. Trimming removed 3 bases at V and 4 bases at J, with 16 bases between. The V gene's germline CDR1 is LNHDA and CDR2 SQIVND (reference sequence). The length of the CDR3 is 16 residues. The CDR3: CASSILAWGAGNTIYF. The CDR3 DNA follows: TGTGCCAGTAGTATTCTTGCCTGGGGAGCCGGAAACACCATATATTTT.

The chain is built from TRBV2 and TRBJ1-3, with D uncertain. Germline loops: CDR1 SNHLY, CDR2 FYNNEI. The CDR3 extends over 14 amino acids. The ends were cut back, 7 bases at V and 0 bases at J, with 10 bases in the middle. The CDR3 reads CASTHVRSGNTIYF. The CDR3 nucleotides are TGTGCCAGCACCCATGTGCGCTCTGGAAACACCATATATTTT.

This clone was seen once. CDR3 nucleotide sequence: TGTGCCAGCAGCCCCCTGTCGAGCTCCTATAATTCACCCCTCCACTTT. Its protein is CASSPLSSSYNSPLHF. The J gene is TRBJ1-6, the V gene TRBV11-2; D is ambiguous. The V gene's germline CDR1 is SGHAT and CDR2 FQNNGV. With 5 bases removed from V and 0 bases from J, the gap between germline ends came to 11 bases. This CDR3 comprises 16 residues.

V gene TRBV6-5 combines with J gene TRBJ1-2; tentatively, D is TRBD1 (5 bases). The CDR3 totals 14 residues. Between the trimmed V and J ends, which lost 7 bases and 10 bases, there was a span of 22 bases. Germline V gives CDR1 MNHEY, CDR2 SVGAGI. CDR3 sequence (DNA): TGTGCCAGCACCCAAGGGGTGCGGGGGACTGACTACACCTTC. Protein sequence: CASTQGVRGTDYTF.

This clone was recorded only once. In DNA, the CDR3 is TGCGCCAGCAGCCGAGCCTACGAGCAGTACTTC. Its translation is CASSRAYEQYF. The chain carries TRBV5-1 and TRBJ2-7; D gene ambiguous. V lost 4 bases and J 2 bases, leaving 4 bases between the germline ends. Germline V gives CDR1 SGHRS, CDR2 YFSETQ. This CDR3 is 11 amino acids long.

The CDR3 nucleotides are TGTGCCATCAGTGGGGGAGGAGGGAACACAGATACGCAGTATTTT. Encoded protein: CAISGGGGNTDTQYF. This chain links TRBV10-3 with TRBJ2-3; D might be TRBD2 (6 bases). The V end lost 4 bases, the J end lost 2 bases, and 13 bases lay between the germline ends. From germline, CDR1 is ENHRY and CDR2 SYGVKD. There are 15 residues in the CDR3.

The chain combines TRBV7-6 with TRBJ1-4, with D uncertain. V was shortened by 1 base and J by 8 bases, with 8 bases between the two germline ends. Germline V gives CDR1 SGHVS, CDR2 FNYEAQ. The CDR3 loop spans 13 amino acids. The CDR3 nucleotides read TGTGCCAGCAGCTTAGTTCGCGGGGAAAAACTGTTTTTT. Amino acids: CASSLVRGEKLFF.

The V call is TRBV5-1, the J call TRBJ1-5; TRBD1 might be the D (5 bases). V was clipped by 2 bases and J by 4 bases, with 13 bases between them. This CDR3 has 15 residues. Germline CDR1 and CDR2: SGHRS and YFSETQ. The CDR3 nucleotides are TGCGCCAGCAGCTTAGGGTCGGGGGGGAATCAGCCCCAGCATTTT. This sequence encodes CASSLGSGGNQPQHF.

The rearrangement joins TRBV28 to TRBJ2-6; D might be TRBD1 (6 bases). The CDR3 consists of 15 residues. V was clipped by 7 bases and J by 0 bases, with 10 bases between them. Germline-derived CDR1 and CDR2 are MDHEN and SYDVKM. The CDR3 loop is CASIDRFSGANVLTF. DNA of the CDR3: TGTGCCAGCATCGACAGGTTCTCTGGGGCCAACGTCCTGACTTTC. The whole variable domain, filled in from reference TRBV28 and TRBJ2-6, reads DVKVTQSSRYLVKRTGEKVFLECVQDMDHENMFWYRQDPGLGLRLIYFSYDVKMKEKGDIPEGYSVSREKKERFSLILESASTNQTSMYLCASIDRFSGANVLTFGAGSRLTVL.

This clone has just a few counts. V and J are TRBV30 and TRBJ2-1; D is ambiguous. Germline CDR1 and CDR2: GTSNPN and SVGIG (reference sequence). Trimming took 7 bases from V and 3 from J, leaving 10 bases between them. The length of the CDR3 is 12 residues. The CDR3 region has the DNA TGTGCCTACCTTCCGGGCTACAATGAGCAGTTCTTC. This translates into CAYLPGYNEQFF.

The rearrangement links TRBV7-9 to TRBJ2-1; 12 nucleotides line up with TRBD2. This CDR3 contains 16 residues. Trimming took 4 bases from V and 6 from J; bases not matched to a gene: 7. Germline V gives CDR1 SEHNR, CDR2 FQNEAQ (reference sequence). The DNA for the CDR3 is TGTGCCAGCAGCTCCCCGGGACTAGCGGGCCTCAATGAGCAGTTCTTC. Protein: CASSSPGLAGLNEQFF.

The chain is built from TRBV18 and TRBJ1-2; possibly TRBD1 for D (6 bases). The CDR3 sequence is 13 residues long. V lost 2 bases and J lost 6, with 10 bases in between. The V gene's germline CDR1 is KGHSH and CDR2 LQKENI. For the CDR3, the DNA is TGTGCCAGCTCACCAGGTCACAGGGATGGCTACACCTTC. This codes for CASSPGHRDGYTF. Based on the CDR3 plus reference TRBV18 and TRBJ1-2, the full variable domain is NAGVMQNPRHLVRRRGQEARLRCSPMKGHSHVYWYRQLPEEGLKFMVYLQKENIIDESGMPKERFSAEFPKEGPSILRIQQVVRGDSAAYFCASSPGHRDGYTFGSGTRLTVV.

The V call is TRBV5-1, the J call TRBJ1-5; 10 bases align to TRBD1. Germline CDR1 is SGHRS and CDR2 is YFSETQ. CDR3 length equals 16 residues. With 4 bases clipped from V and 3 bases from J, the junction kept 7 bases outside the gene matches. CDR3 bases: TGCGCCAGCAGCCCCACGGGACAGGGGACCAATCAGCCCCAGCATTTT. It specifies CASSPTGQGTNQPQHF. Full variable domain (outside the CDR3, taken from reference TRBV5-1 and TRBJ1-5): KAGVTQTPRYLIKTRGQQVTLSCSPISGHRSVSWYQQTPGQGLQFLFEYFSETQRNKGNFPGRFSGRQFSNSRSEMNVSTLELGDSALYLCASSPTGQGTNQPQHFGDGTRLSIL.

The chain carries TRBV28 and TRBJ2-3; 15 bases match TRBD2. The CDR3 contains 17 residues. The V gene end was trimmed by 5 bases and the J gene end by 0 bases; junction bases not matched to a gene: 3. Germline V gene lookup returns CDR1 MDHEN and CDR2 SYDVKM. The CDR3 loop is CASSGTSGGQSTDTQYF. In DNA, the CDR3 is TGTGCCAGCAGTGGGACTAGCGGGGGGCAAAGCACAGATACGCAGTATTTT.

The sample holds one count of this clone. The CDR3 is CASREGGQVRLNQPQHF. CDR3 nucleotides: TGTGCCAGCCGGGAAGGGGGCCAAGTACGACTTAATCAGCCCCAGCATTTT. The chain is built from TRBV19 and TRBJ1-5, with 7 bases that match TRBD1. Germline V lookup: CDR1 LNHDA, CDR2 SQIVND (reference sequence). There are 17 residues in the CDR3. The V and J ends lost 9 bases and 4 bases, in that order; junction bases with no gene match: 18.

This rearrangement joins TRBV6-5 to TRBJ2-5; 11 positions agree with TRBD2. Per the germline V gene, CDR1 is MNHEY and CDR2 is SVGAGI. This CDR3 region has 14 residues. Trimming at V came to 5 bases and at J to 7 bases, leaving 6 bases not matched to a gene. The CDR3 region has the DNA TGTGCCAGCAGTCGAACTAGCGGGGGTACGACCCAGTACTTC. This gives the protein CASSRTSGGTTQYF.

This clone showed up just once. The genes are TRBV3-1 (or the pseudogene TRBV3-2) and TRBJ2-4; TRBD2 agrees at 11 bases. From germline, CDR1 is LGHDT and CDR2 YNNKEL (reference sequence). The CDR3 has 17 residues. V was clipped by 2 bases and J by 2 bases; unmatched bases: 5. CDR3 protein: CASSQKTSGVTKNIQYF. Written as DNA, the CDR3 is TGTGCCAGCAGCCAAAAGACTAGCGGGGTAACCAAAAACATTCAGTACTTC.

The rearrangement links TRBV6-5 to TRBJ2-3; no firm D call. Germline V CDR1 and CDR2: MNHEY, SVGAGI. The CDR3 loop spans 14 amino acids. Trimming took 0 bases from V and 6 from J, leaving 10 bases between them. The CDR3 spells CASSYSAPWDTQYF. As DNA, the CDR3 is TGTGCCAGCAGTTACTCGGCCCCCTGGGATACGCAGTATTTT.

The table lists this clone with a count of one. V usage is TRBV30 and J usage is TRBJ2-7; 8 positions match TRBD2. Per the germline V gene, CDR1 is GTSNPN and CDR2 is SVGIG (reference sequence). This CDR3 contains 14 residues. V shed 3 bases, J shed 3 bases, and the junction held 7 bases outside the gene matches. The chain's CDR3 is CAWRMSGRGYEQYF. The CDR3, as DNA: TGTGCCTGGAGGATGAGCGGGAGAGGCTACGAGCAGTACTTC.

J is TRBJ2-1 and V is TRBV9; the D gene is possibly TRBD1 (6 bases). Germline V gene data show CDR1 as SGDLS and CDR2 as YYNGEE. V lost 6 bases and J lost 1, with 11 bases in between. This CDR3 is 14 amino acids long. CDR3 coding DNA: TGTGCCAGCAACGAGGACAGTTCCTACAATGAGCAGTTCTTC. Protein product: CASNEDSSYNEQFF.

The chain links TRBV9 to TRBJ2-1; 9 bases fit TRBD2. The CDR3 is made up of 16 amino acids. V shed 5 bases, J shed 2 bases, and the junction held 8 bases outside the gene matches. The germline V gene has CDR1 SGDLS and CDR2 YYNGEE. This CDR3 is CASSFISSGAYNEQFF. Written as DNA, the CDR3 is TGTGCCAGCAGTTTTATCTCTAGCGGGGCCTACAATGAGCAGTTCTTC.

The chain carries TRBV5-1 and TRBJ2-3, with 8 bases that match TRBD2. V lost 2 bases, J lost 0 bases, and 2 bases stayed unmatched. Germline CDR1 and CDR2: SGHRS and YFSETQ. This CDR3 has 15 amino acids. The CDR3: CASSFGGASTDTQYF. The CDR3, as DNA: TGCGCCAGCAGCTTCGGGGGGGCCAGCACAGATACGCAGTATTTT. Filled out from reference TRBV5-1 and TRBJ2-3, the complete variable domain reads KAGVTQTPRYLIKTRGQQVTLSCSPISGHRSVSWYQQTPGQGLQFLFEYFSETQRNKGNFPGRFSGRQFSNSRSEMNVSTLELGDSALYLCASSFGGASTDTQYFGPGTRLTVL.